These T cell receptor beta chains were read from a single sample in a study of Graves' ophthalmopathy and Graves' hyperthyroidism. In TCRdb, the multiplex PCR reads were re-called with MiXCR into one record per CDR3 protein. Of approximately 160,000 distinct CDR3 sequences in the sample, 30% to 45% were seen once. The specimen was peripheral blood. The source of these receptors is a man between 25 and 39 years old with Graves' ophthalmopathy. Each CDR3 is given with its conserved first and last residue. Fields, in order: J gene, V gene, CDR3 protein.

TRBJ1-2,TRBV7-2,CASSLGLQVYGYTF
TRBJ2-7,TRBV6-5,CASSYGTGSTYEQYF
TRBJ1-1,TRBV12-3/TRBV12-4,CASSPGGREAFF
TRBJ2-7,TRBV7-2,CASSVVVRGTYEQYF
TRBJ2-5,TRBV24-1,CATSVGGNQETQYF
TRBJ1-1,TRBV12-3/TRBV12-4,CASTPRGAGITEAFF
TRBJ1-2,TRBV12-3/TRBV12-4,CASSLAGGQGYTF
TRBJ1-5,TRBV6-5,CASSSDRVNQPQHF
TRBJ2-2,TRBV6-5,CASSSLRGTKEGELFF
TRBJ2-7,TRBV29-1,CSVVIVAEYEQYF
TRBJ1-2,TRBV12-3/TRBV12-4,CASRSSRGRGYAF
TRBJ1-1,TRBV28,CASSSPLGTVDEAFF
TRBJ1-2,TRBV11-2,CASSLAQGRDGYTF
TRBJ1-6,TRBV9,CASSATGQENSPLHF
TRBJ1-1,TRBV10-2,CASSEGLVPGGTEAFF
TRBJ2-2,TRBV27,CASSLARPYTGELFF
TRBJ1-2,TRBV11-2,CASSLDLGAGGYTF
TRBJ1-2,TRBV20-1,CSVPGTGIGVNYGYTF
TRBJ1-2,TRBV29-1,CSVKTGSYGYTF
TRBJ1-6,TRBV12-3/TRBV12-4,CASSKQGRDSPLHF
TRBJ1-2,TRBV6-5,CASSYSIGDYGYTF
TRBJ2-7,TRBV11-1,CASSLQGIYEQYF
TRBJ1-1,TRBV18,CASSRQGGTEAFF
TRBJ1-2,TRBV29-1,CSAPDRAGDGYTF
TRBJ2-7,TRBV30,CAWSGGGLAGPIPSYEQYF
TRBJ2-7,TRBV10-3,CAISGTSRDYEQYF
TRBJ1-5,TRBV10-3,CASTSGLNQPQHF
TRBJ2-7,TRBV28,CASSLAVSSYEQYF
TRBJ1-1,TRBV6-5,CASSYGTGSGTEAFF
TRBJ2-7,TRBV12-3/TRBV12-4,CASSLEPNEQYF
TRBJ1-1,TRBV20-1,CSVPPRTGTLNTEAFF
TRBJ2-7,TRBV6-1,CASRADKQYF
TRBJ1-2,TRBV6-5,CASSSPSGAGGYTF
TRBJ2-7,TRBV7-2,CASSPSGGNSYEQYF
TRBJ2-2,TRBV9,CASSVMLTGELFF
TRBJ2-2,TRBV6-2/TRBV6-3,CASSSTAGTGELFF
TRBJ1-1,TRBV19,CASSPSAASIGRVF
TRBJ2-7,TRBV20-1,CSARSTSVSYEQYF
TRBJ1-3,TRBV6-1,CASSGTSQPGNTIYF
TRBJ2-5,TRBV6-1,CASSPTSGMGETQYF
TRBJ1-2,TRBV5-4,CASRSGTGVSYTF
TRBJ1-5,TRBV29-1,CSVAGANQPQHF
TRBJ1-6,TRBV5-1,CASSRDTYNSPLHF
TRBJ2-2,TRBV20-1,CSAREGAGDTGELFF
TRBJ2-5,TRBV11-3,CASSLEGRRGQETQYF
TRBJ2-7,TRBV6-1,CASSEEAEQYF
TRBJ1-1,TRBV29-1,CSVRTGYNTEAFF
TRBJ2-5,TRBV6-2/TRBV6-3,CASRQLVGQYF
TRBJ2-2,TRBV10-3,CAISEERDSFTGELFF
TRBJ2-2,TRBV4-3,CASSQEVLRPGELFF
TRBJ1-2,TRBV12-3/TRBV12-4,CASSPDTFYGYTF
TRBJ1-1,TRBV11-1,CASSLSGQGSTEAFF
TRBJ1-2,TRBV14,CASSGVPGQHNYGYTF
TRBJ1-1,TRBV11-3,CASTIRGIEAFF
TRBJ1-2,TRBV6-1,CASRDPGQGISTGYTF
TRBJ1-5,TRBV11-3,CASSSGQGAGQPQHF
TRBJ2-7,TRBV28,CASSGQGTYEQYF